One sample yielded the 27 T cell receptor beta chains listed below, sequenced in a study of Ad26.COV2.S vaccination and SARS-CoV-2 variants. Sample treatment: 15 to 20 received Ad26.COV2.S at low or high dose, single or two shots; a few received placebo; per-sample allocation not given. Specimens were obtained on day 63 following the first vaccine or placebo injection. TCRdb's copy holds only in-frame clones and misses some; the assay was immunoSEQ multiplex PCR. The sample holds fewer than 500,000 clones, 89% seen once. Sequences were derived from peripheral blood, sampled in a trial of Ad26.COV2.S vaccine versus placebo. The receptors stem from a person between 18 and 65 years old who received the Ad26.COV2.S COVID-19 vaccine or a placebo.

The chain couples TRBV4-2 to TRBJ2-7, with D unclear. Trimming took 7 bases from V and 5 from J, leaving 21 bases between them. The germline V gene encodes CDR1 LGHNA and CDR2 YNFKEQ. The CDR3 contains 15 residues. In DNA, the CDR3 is TGTGCCAGCATACCAAGAGACTCCCCAAGGAACGAGCAGTACTTC. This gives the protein CASIPRDSPRNEQYF.

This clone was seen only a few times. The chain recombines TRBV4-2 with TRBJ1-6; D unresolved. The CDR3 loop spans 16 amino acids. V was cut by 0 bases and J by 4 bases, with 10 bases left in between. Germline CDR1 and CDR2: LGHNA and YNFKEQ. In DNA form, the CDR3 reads TGTGCCAGCAGCCAAGATGGTGGCCGATATAATTCACCCCTCCACTTT. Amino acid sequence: CASSQDGGRYNSPLHF.

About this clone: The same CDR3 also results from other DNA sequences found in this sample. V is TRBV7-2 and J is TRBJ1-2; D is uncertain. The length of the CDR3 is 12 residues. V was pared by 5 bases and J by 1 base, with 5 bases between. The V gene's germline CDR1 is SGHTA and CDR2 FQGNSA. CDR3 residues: CASSPSNYGYTF. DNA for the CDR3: TGTGCCAGCAGCCCCAGTAACTATGGCTACACCTTC. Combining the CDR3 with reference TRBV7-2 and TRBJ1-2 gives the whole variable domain GAGVSQSPSNKVTEKGKDVELRCDPISGHTALYWYRQSLGQGLEFLIYFQGNSAPDKSGLPSDRFSAERTGGSVSTLTIQRTQQEDSAVYLCASSPSNYGYTFGSGTRLTVV.

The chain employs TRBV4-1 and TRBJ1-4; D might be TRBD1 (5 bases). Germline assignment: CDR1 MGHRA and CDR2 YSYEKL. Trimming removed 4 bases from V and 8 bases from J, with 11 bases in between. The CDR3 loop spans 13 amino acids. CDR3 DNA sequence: TGCGCCAGCAGCCGGGGGGAGGGCGAAAAACTGTTTTTT. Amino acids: CASSRGEGEKLFF.

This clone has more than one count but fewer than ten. CDR3 in amino acids: CASSFTQGQAWANYGYTF. The CDR3 DNA follows: TGTGCCAGCAGCTTCACCCAGGGACAGGCATGGGCTAACTATGGCTACACCTTC. The rearrangement joins TRBV5-6 to TRBJ1-2, with 8 bases that match TRBD1. This CDR3 spans 18 amino acids. CDR1 and CDR2 from the germline V gene are SGHDT and YYEEEE. V lost 2 bases and J lost 0; bases outside the gene matches: 12.

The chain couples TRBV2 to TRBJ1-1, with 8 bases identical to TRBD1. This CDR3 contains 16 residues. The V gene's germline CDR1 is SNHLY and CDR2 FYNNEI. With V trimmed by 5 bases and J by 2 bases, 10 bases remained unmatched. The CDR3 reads CASSYGRTGFNTEAFF. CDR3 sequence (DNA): TGTGCCAGCAGTTACGGAAGGACAGGGTTCAACACTGAAGCTTTCTTT.

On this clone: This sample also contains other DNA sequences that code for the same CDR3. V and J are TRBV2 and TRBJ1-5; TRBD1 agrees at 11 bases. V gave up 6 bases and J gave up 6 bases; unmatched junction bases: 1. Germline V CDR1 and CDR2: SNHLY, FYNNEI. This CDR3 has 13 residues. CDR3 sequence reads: CASRGTGGQPQHF. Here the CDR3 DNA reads TGTGCCAGCAGAGGGACAGGGGGTCAGCCCCAGCATTTT.

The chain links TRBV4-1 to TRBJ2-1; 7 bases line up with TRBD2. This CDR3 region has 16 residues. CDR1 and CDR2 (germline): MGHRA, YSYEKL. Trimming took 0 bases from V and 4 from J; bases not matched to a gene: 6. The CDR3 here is CASSQEPGGGYNEQFF. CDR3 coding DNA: TGCGCCAGCAGCCAAGAACCGGGAGGTGGGTACAATGAGCAGTTCTTC.

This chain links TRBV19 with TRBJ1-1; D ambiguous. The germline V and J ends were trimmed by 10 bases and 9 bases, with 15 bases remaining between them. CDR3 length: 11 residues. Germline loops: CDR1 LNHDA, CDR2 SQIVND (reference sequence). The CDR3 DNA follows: TGTGCCACCAACGGTCGGGAGAAAGCTTTCTTT. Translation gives CATNGREKAFF.

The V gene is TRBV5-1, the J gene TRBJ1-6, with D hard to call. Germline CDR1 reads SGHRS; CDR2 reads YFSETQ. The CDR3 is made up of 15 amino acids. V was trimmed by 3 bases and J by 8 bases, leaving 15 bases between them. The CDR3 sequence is CASSSGSSGYSPLHF. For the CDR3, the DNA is TGCGCCAGCAGCTCGGGCTCCTCGGGATATTCACCCCTCCACTTT. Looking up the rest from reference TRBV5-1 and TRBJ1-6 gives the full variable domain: KAGVTQTPRYLIKTRGQQVTLSCSPISGHRSVSWYQQTPGQGLQFLFEYFSETQRNKGNFPGRFSGRQFSNSRSEMNVSTLELGDSALYLCASSSGSSGYSPLHFGNGTRLTVT.

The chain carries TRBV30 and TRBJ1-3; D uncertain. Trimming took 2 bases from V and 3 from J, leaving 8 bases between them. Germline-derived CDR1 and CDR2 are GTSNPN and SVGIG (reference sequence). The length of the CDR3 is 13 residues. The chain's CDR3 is CAWSISIGNTIYF. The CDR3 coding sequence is TGTGCCTGGAGTATAAGTATTGGAAACACCATATATTTT. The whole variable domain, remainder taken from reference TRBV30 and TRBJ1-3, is SQTIHQWPATLVQPVGSPLSLECTVEGTSNPNLYWYRQAAGRGLQLLFYSVGIGQISSEVPQNLSASRPQDRQFILSSKKLLLSDSGFYLCAWSISIGNTIYFGEGSWLTVV.

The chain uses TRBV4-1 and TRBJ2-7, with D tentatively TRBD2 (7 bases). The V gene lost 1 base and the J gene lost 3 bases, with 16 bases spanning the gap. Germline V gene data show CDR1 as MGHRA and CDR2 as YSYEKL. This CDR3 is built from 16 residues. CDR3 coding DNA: TGCGCCAGCAGCCAAGGGGGGGGGCTAGCTGACTACGAGCAGTACTTC. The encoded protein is CASSQGGGLADYEQYF.

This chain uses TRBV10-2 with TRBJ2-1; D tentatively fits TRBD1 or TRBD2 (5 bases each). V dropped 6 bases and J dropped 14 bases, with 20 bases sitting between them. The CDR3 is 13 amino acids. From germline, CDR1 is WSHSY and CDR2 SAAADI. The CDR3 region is CASSRDDSPGEFF. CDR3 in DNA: TGCGCCAGCAGCAGGGACGACTCCCCCGGGGAGTTCTTC.

CDR3 bases: TGTGCCAGCAGCTTAGCGGCAGGGATAGAGACCCAGTACTTC. It yields the protein CASSLAAGIETQYF. V gene TRBV7-8 combines with J gene TRBJ2-5; a weak D match, TRBD1 (5 bases). This CDR3 has 14 residues. V was clipped by 0 bases and J by 4 bases, with 9 bases between them. The germline V gene encodes CDR1 SGHVS and CDR2 FQNEAQ. Drawing the rest from reference TRBV7-8 and TRBJ2-5, the complete variable domain is GAGVSQSPRYKVAKRGQDVALRCDPISGHVSLFWYQQALGQGPEFLTYFQNEAQLDKSGLPSDRFFAERPEGSVSTLKIQRTQQEDSAVYLCASSLAAGIETQYFGPGTRLLVL.

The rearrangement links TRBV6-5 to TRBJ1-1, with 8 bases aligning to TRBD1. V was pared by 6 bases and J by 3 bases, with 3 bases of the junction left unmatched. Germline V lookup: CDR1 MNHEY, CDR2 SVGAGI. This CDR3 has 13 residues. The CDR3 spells CASRETGDTEAFF. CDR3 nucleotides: TGTGCCAGCAGGGAGACAGGGGACACTGAAGCTTTCTTT.

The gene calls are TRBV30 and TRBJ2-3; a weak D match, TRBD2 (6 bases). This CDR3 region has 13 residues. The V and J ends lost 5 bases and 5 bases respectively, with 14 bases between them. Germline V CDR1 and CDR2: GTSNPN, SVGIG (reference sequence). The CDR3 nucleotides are TGTGCCTGGGGAGGGGCCCGTGGAGATACGCAGTATTTT. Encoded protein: CAWGGARGDTQYF.

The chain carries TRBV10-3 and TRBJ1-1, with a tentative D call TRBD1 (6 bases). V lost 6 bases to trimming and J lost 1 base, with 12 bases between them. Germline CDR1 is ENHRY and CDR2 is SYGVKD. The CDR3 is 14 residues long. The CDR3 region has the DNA TGTGCCATCAGCGGACAGATCTCGAACACTGAAGCTTTCTTT. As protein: CAISGQISNTEAFF.

The CDR3 protein is CASSLKPNEKLFF. DNA of the CDR3: TGTGCCAGCAGCTTAAAGCCCAATGAAAAACTGTTTTTT. V gene TRBV5-4 combines with J gene TRBJ1-4, with D unclear. Between the trimmed V and J ends, which lost 2 bases and 5 bases, there was a span of 7 bases. Germline loops: CDR1 SGHNT, CDR2 YYREEE (reference sequence). The CDR3 spans 13 residues.

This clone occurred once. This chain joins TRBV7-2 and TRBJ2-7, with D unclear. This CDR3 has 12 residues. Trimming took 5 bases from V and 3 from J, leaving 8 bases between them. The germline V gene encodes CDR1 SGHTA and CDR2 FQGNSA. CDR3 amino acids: CASSLVNYEQYF. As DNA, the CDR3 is TGTGCCAGCAGCCTAGTCAACTACGAGCAGTACTTC.

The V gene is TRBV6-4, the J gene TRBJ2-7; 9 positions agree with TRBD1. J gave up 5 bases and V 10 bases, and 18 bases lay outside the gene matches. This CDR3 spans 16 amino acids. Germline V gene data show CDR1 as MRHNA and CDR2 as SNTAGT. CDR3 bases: TGTGCCAACCACCAACCGCCTGGGACAGGGTCGGACGAGCAGTACGTC. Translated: CANHQPPGTGSDEQYV.

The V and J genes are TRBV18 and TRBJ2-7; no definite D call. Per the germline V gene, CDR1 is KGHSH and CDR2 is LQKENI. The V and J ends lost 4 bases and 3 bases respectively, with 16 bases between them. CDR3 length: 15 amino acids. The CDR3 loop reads CASSLTLASNYEQYF. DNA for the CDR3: TGTGCCAGCTCACTCACCTTGGCCAGCAACTACGAGCAGTACTTC.

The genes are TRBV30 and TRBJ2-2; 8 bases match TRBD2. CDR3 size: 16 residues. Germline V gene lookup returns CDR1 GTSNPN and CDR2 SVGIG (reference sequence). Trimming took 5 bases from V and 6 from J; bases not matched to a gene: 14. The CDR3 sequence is CAWWEQDGTRAGELFF. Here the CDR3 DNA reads TGTGCCTGGTGGGAACAAGATGGGACTAGGGCCGGGGAGCTGTTTTTT.

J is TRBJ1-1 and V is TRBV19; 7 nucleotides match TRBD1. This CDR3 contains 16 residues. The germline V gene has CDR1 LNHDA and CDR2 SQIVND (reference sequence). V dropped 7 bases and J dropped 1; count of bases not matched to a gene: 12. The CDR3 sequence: CASNSPPGQQNTEAFF. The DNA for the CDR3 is TGTGCCAGTAACTCTCCCCCGGGACAGCAGAACACTGAAGCTTTCTTT.

For the CDR3, the DNA is TGTGCCAGCAGGCTCGGCGGCGGGGAAAAACTGTTTTTT. Translating gives CASRLGGGEKLFF. This rearrangement joins TRBV11-3 to TRBJ1-4, with D unresolved. Germline CDR1 and CDR2: SGHNT and YENEEA. CDR3 length: 13 residues. Between the trimmed V and J ends, which lost 6 bases and 8 bases, there was a span of 13 bases.

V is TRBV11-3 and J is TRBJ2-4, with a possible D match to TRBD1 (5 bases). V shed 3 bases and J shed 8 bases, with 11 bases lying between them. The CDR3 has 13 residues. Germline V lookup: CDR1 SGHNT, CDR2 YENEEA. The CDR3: CASSLTASDIQYF. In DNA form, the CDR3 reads TGTGCCAGCAGCTTGACAGCTTCGGACATTCAGTACTTC.

The CDR3 DNA sequence: TGTGCCAGCAGCGTAGGTCGCGGAGGTGAAGGTACGCAGTATTTT. Amino acid sequence: CASSVGRGGEGTQYF. The chain couples TRBV9 to TRBJ2-3, with D possibly TRBD2 on 5 matching bases. The germline V and J ends were trimmed by 0 bases and 8 bases, with 16 bases remaining between them. CDR1 and CDR2 (germline): SGDLS, YYNGEE. This CDR3 has 15 residues.

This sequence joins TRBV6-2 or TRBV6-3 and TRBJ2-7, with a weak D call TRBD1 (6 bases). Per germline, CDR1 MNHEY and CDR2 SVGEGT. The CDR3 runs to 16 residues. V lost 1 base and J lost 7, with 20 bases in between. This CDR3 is CASSYLPGTTLGEQYF. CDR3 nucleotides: TGTGCCAGCAGTTACTTGCCCGGGACAACCCTGGGGGAGCAGTACTTC.